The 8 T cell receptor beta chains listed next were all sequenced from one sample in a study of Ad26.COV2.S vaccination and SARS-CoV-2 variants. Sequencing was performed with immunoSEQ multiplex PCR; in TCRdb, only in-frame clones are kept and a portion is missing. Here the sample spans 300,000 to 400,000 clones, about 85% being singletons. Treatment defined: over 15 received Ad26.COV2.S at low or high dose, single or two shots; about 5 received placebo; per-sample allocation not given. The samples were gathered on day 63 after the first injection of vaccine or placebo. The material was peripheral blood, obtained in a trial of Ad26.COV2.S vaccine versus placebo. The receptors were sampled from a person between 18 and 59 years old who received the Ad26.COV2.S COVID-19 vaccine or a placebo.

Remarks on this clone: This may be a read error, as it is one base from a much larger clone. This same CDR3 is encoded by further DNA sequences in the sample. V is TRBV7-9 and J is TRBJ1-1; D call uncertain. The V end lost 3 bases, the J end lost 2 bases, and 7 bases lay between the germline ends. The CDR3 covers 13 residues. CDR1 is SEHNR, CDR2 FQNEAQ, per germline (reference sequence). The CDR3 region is CASSLEGNTEAFF. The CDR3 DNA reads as TGTGCCAGCAGCTTGGAGGGAAACACTGAAGCTTTCTTT.

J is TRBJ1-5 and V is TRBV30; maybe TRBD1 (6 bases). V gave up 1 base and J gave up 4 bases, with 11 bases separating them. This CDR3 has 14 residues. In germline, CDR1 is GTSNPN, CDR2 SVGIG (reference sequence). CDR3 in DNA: TGTGCCTGGAGTGACAGGGCCAAAAATCAGCCCCAGCATTTT. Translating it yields CAWSDRAKNQPQHF.

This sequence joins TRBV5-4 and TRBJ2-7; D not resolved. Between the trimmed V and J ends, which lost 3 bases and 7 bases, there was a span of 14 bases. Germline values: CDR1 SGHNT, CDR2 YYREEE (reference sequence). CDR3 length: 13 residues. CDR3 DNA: TGTGCCAGCAGCTCGTTTCCTTTGGAGGAGCAGTACTTC. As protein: CASSSFPLEEQYF.

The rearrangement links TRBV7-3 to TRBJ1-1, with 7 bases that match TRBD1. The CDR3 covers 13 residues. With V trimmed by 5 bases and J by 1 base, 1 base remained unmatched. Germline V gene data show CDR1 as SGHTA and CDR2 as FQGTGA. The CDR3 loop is CASSRDRNTEAFF. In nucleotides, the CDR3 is TGTGCCAGCAGCCGGGACAGGAACACTGAAGCTTTCTTT.

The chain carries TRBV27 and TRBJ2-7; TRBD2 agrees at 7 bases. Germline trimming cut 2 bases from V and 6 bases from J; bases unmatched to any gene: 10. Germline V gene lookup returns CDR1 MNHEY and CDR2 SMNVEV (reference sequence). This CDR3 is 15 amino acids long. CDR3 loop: CASSLISGGALEQYF. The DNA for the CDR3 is TGTGCCAGCAGTTTAATCTCGGGGGGAGCGCTCGAGCAGTACTTC.

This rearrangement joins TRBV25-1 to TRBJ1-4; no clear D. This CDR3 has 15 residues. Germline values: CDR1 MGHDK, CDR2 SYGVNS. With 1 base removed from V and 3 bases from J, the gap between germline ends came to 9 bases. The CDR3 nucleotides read TGTGCCAGCAGTGAATTTAAGGGATCTAATGAAAAACTGTTTTTT. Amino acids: CASSEFKGSNEKLFF.

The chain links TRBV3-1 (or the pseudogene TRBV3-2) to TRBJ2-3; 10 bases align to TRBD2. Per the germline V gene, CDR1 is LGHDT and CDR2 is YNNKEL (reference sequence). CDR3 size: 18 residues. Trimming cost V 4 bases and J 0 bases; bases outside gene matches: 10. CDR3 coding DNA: TGTGCCAGCAGCCCCTTTTACACTAGCGGGGATAGCACAGATACGCAGTATTTT. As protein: CASSPFYTSGDSTDTQYF.

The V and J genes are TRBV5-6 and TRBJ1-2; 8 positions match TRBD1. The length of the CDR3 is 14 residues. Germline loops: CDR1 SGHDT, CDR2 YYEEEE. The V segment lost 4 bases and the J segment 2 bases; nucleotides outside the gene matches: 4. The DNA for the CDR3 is TGTGCCAGCAGCCCGGGACAGGAGAACTATGGCTACACCTTC. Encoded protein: CASSPGQENYGYTF.